These 21 T cell receptor beta chains came from one sample sequenced in a study of blood T cell repertoires in COVID-19. Profiled with immunoSEQ multiplex PCR; TCRdb holds only in-frame clones, not every one. The sample lists 250,000 to 400,000 clones; around 89% were seen once. Sequenced: peripheral blood. The receptors come from a woman aged 25 to 39 with COVID-19, enrolled during active disease.

This clone is a singleton in its sample. The gene calls are TRBV29-1 and TRBJ2-2; the D gene is possibly TRBD1 (6 bases). Germline V gene lookup returns CDR1 SQVTM and CDR2 ANQGSEA. The V end was cut by 6 bases, the J end by 5 bases, with 10 bases between. The CDR3 covers 12 residues. CDR3 coding DNA: TGCAGCGTCGGACAGAGTACCGGGGAGCTGTTTTTT. This sequence encodes CSVGQSTGELFF.

This chain connects TRBV10-2 to TRBJ2-7; TRBD1 might be the D (5 bases). Trimming removed 2 bases at V and 4 bases at J, with 9 bases between. CDR1 and CDR2 from the germline V gene are WSHSY and SAAADI. This CDR3 comprises 13 residues. The DNA for the CDR3 is TGCGCCAGCAGTGAGGGTAGGGGTTACGAGCAGTACGTC. It specifies CASSEGRGYEQYV.

CDR3 sequence: CASSFMVATNEQFF. In DNA, the CDR3 is TGTGCCAGCAGTTTCATGGTGGCAACCAATGAGCAGTTCTTC. The J gene is TRBJ2-1, the V gene TRBV27; D call uncertain. There are 14 residues in the CDR3. CDR1 is MNHEY, CDR2 SMNVEV, per germline (reference sequence). Trimming removed 3 bases from V and 6 bases from J, with 12 bases in between.

CDR3 residues: CASSLPGDGGYTF. As DNA, the CDR3 is TGCGCCAGCAGCTTGCCAGGGGACGGTGGCTACACCTTC. The V call is TRBV5-1, the J call TRBJ1-2, with a weak D call TRBD1 (6 bases). This CDR3 has 13 amino acids. The germline V and J ends were trimmed by 1 base and 7 bases, with 11 bases remaining between them. Germline V gene sequence: CDR1 SGHRS, CDR2 YFSETQ.

V is TRBV7-9 and J is TRBJ2-3, with TRBD1 identical over 11 bases. The junction had 17 bases not matched to a gene; V was cut back by 4 bases and J by 5 bases. Looked up from germline, CDR1 is SEHNR and CDR2 is FQNEAQ (reference sequence). The CDR3 contains 19 residues. DNA of the CDR3: TGTGCCAGCAGCTCGAATCGCATAGCCGGGACAGGGGGAGGAGATACGCAGTATTTT. Translation: CASSSNRIAGTGGGDTQYF.

The chain employs TRBV6-6 and TRBJ2-1; TRBD2 matches 11 bases. Looked up from germline, CDR1 is MNHNY and CDR2 is SVGAGI (reference sequence). The ends lost 6 bases at V and 6 bases at J; junction bases unmatched: 4. The CDR3 covers 14 residues. The CDR3, as DNA: TGTGCCAGCAGACTAGCGGGGGCATCCAATGAGCAGTTCTTC. As protein: CASRLAGASNEQFF.

The CDR3 coding sequence is TGTGCCAGCAGCGCCGGACAGGACGGAAACACCATATATTTT. This sequence encodes CASSAGQDGNTIYF. The V call is TRBV9, the J call TRBJ1-3; 7 bases match TRBD1. J was trimmed by 4 bases and V by 3 bases; bases with no gene match: 4. The length of the CDR3 is 14 residues. CDR1 SGDLS and CDR2 YYNGEE come from the germline V gene. Using reference TRBV9 and TRBJ1-3 for the parts outside the CDR3, the full variable domain is DSGVTQTPKHLITATGQRVTLRCSPRSGDLSVYWYQQSLDQGLQFLIQYYNGEERAKGNILERFSAQQFPDLHSELNLSSLELGDSALYFCASSAGQDGNTIYFGEGSWLTVV.

DNA for the CDR3: TGTGCCAGCAGCCAAGAACAGGATCTCAACACTGAAGCTTTCTTT. This translates into CASSQEQDLNTEAFF. The chain employs TRBV4-2 and TRBJ1-1, with D possibly matching TRBD1 (5 bases). V shed 0 bases and J shed 2 bases, with 10 bases lying between them. The CDR3 covers 15 residues. Germline values: CDR1 LGHNA, CDR2 YNFKEQ.

The gene calls are TRBV4-2 and TRBJ1-4, with a weak D call TRBD1 (6 bases). V was trimmed by 4 bases and J by 5 bases, leaving 14 bases between them. Germline CDR1 is LGHNA and CDR2 is YNFKEQ. The CDR3 has 15 amino acids. The CDR3 bases are TGTGCCAGCAGCCGGGGAGATGGGACAAATGAAAAACTGTTTTTT. It yields the protein CASSRGDGTNEKLFF.

The gene calls are TRBV5-8 and TRBJ2-7; TRBD2 agrees at 8 bases. After removal of 4 bases from V and 5 bases from J, the junction contained 8 bases not matched to a gene. There are 14 residues in the CDR3. The germline V gene has CDR1 SGHTS and CDR2 YDEGEE. The CDR3 sequence: CASSGGRGGDEQYF. The CDR3 DNA reads TGTGCCAGCAGCGGGGGCCGGGGGGGAGACGAGCAGTACTTC.

The chain employs TRBV7-2 and TRBJ1-5; D gene ambiguous. The germline V gene encodes CDR1 SGHTA and CDR2 FQGNSA. CDR3 size: 15 residues. Trimming shortened V by 1 base and J by 0 bases, and 7 bases separated the two germline ends. The CDR3 DNA reads as TGTGCCAGCAGCTTAGGACCAGGTAGCAATCAGCCCCAGCATTTT. It specifies CASSLGPGSNQPQHF. The full variable domain, in which reference TRBV7-2 and TRBJ1-5 provide the parts outside the CDR3, is GAGVSQSPSNKVTEKGKDVELRCDPISGHTALYWYRQSLGQGLEFLIYFQGNSAPDKSGLPSDRFSAERTGGSVSTLTIQRTQQEDSAVYLCASSLGPGSNQPQHFGDGTRLSIL.

V is TRBV19 and J is TRBJ2-7, with 7 positions matching TRBD1. This CDR3 has 16 residues. The V segment lost 5 bases and the J segment 2 bases; nucleotides outside the gene matches: 12. Germline values: CDR1 LNHDA, CDR2 SQIVND (reference sequence). Here the CDR3 reads CASSGDRAGSTYEQYF. CDR3 in DNA: TGTGCCAGTAGTGGAGACAGGGCCGGCTCAACCTACGAGCAGTACTTC.

This chain joins TRBV27 and TRBJ1-1, with 7 nucleotides matching TRBD1. CDR1 is MNHEY, CDR2 SMNVEV, per germline (reference sequence). The junction had 12 bases not matched to a gene; V was cut back by 6 bases and J by 5 bases. The CDR3 contains 15 residues. The CDR3 here is CASSLTGEWVTEAFF. The CDR3 DNA follows: TGTGCCAGCAGCTTAACAGGGGAGTGGGTGACTGAAGCTTTCTTT.

This chain's CDR3 is CASSSDRVSYNEQFF. The DNA for the CDR3 is TGTGCCAGCAGCTCGGACAGGGTGTCTTACAATGAGCAGTTCTTC. The V and J genes are TRBV7-9 and TRBJ2-1, with 8 bases matching TRBD1. The CDR3 is 15 amino acids. Germline assignment: CDR1 SEHNR and CDR2 FQNEAQ (reference sequence). V was clipped by 4 bases and J by 4 bases; unmatched bases: 6.

The chain has TRBV7-8 and TRBJ2-5, with D maybe TRBD1 (6 bases). Between the trimmed V and J ends, which lost 0 bases and 6 bases, there was a span of 14 bases. The CDR3 is 15 residues long. Germline V gene sequence: CDR1 SGHVS, CDR2 FQNEAQ. CDR3 loop: CASSLARAGVKTQYF. The CDR3 coding sequence is TGTGCCAGCAGCTTAGCGCGGGCAGGGGTAAAGACCCAGTACTTC.

The chain couples TRBV18 to TRBJ1-1; possibly TRBD1 for D (6 bases). Trimming removed 0 bases at V and 10 bases at J, with 18 bases between. The CDR3 sequence is 15 residues long. Per germline, CDR1 KGHSH and CDR2 LQKENI. CDR3 residues: CASSPPSGGRSGAFF. As DNA, the CDR3 is TGTGCCAGCTCACCACCGAGCGGGGGGCGATCCGGAGCTTTCTTT.

This clone was found a few times. This sequence joins TRBV11-2 and TRBJ2-1, with 9 nucleotides matching TRBD1. CDR1 and CDR2 from the germline V gene are SGHAT and FQNNGV. V lost 2 bases and J lost 15; bases outside the gene matches: 8. This CDR3 spans 13 amino acids. The DNA of the CDR3 is TGTGCCAGCAGCTTATTAATCGGACAGGGGCCGTTCTTC. This encodes CASSLLIGQGPFF.

V is TRBV15 and J is TRBJ1-1; no definite D call. Germline lookup yields CDR1 LNHNV and CDR2 YYDKDF (reference sequence). V was clipped by 4 bases and J by 0 bases, with 6 bases between them. CDR3 length: 13 amino acids. Here the CDR3 DNA reads TGTGCCACCAGCACAGACATGAACACTGAAGCTTTCTTT. Protein sequence: CATSTDMNTEAFF.

The chain recombines TRBV12-3 or TRBV12-4 with TRBJ2-1, with D unclear. V was clipped by 3 bases and J by 5 bases, with 5 bases between them. The CDR3 spans 12 residues. The CDR3 here is CASSFSHNEQFF. CDR3 DNA sequence: TGTGCCAGCAGTTTCAGTCACAATGAGCAGTTCTTC.

This clone was observed a few times. The chain combines TRBV7-9 with TRBJ1-3, with D uncertain. The germline V gene has CDR1 SEHNR and CDR2 FQNEAQ (reference sequence). The CDR3 is 16 residues long. Trimming stripped 1 base from V and 0 bases from J, with 10 bases between. The CDR3 DNA follows: TGTGCCAGCAGCTTAGATCTTGTGTCCTCTGGAAACACCATATATTTT. It specifies CASSLDLVSSGNTIYF. Filled out from reference TRBV7-9 and TRBJ1-3, the complete variable domain reads DTGVSQNPRHKITKRGQNVTFRCDPISEHNRLYWYRQTLGQGPEFLTYFQNEAQLEKSRLLSDRFSAERPKGSFSTLEIQRTEQGDSAMYLCASSLDLVSSGNTIYFGEGSWLTVV.

CDR3 amino acids: CASSPPSGSYEQYF. DNA of the CDR3: TGTGCCAGCAGCCCACCCTCGGGATCCTACGAGCAGTACTTC. The V and J genes are TRBV9 and TRBJ2-7, with D possibly being TRBD2 (5 bases). There are 14 residues in the CDR3. Germline CDR1 SGDLS, CDR2 YYNGEE. Deletions cut 4 bases from V and 1 base from J, with 12 bases between.